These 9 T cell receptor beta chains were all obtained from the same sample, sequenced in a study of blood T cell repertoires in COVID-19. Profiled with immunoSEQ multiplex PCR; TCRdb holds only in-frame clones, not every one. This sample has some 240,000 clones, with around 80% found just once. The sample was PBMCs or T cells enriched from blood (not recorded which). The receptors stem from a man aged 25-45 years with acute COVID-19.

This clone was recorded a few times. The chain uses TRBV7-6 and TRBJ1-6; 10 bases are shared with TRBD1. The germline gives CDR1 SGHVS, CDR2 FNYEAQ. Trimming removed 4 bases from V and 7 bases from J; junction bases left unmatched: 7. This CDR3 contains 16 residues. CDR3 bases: TGTGCCAGCAGCTCGTCGGGACAGGGGAGGAATTCACCCCTCCACTTT. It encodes CASSSSGQGRNSPLHF.

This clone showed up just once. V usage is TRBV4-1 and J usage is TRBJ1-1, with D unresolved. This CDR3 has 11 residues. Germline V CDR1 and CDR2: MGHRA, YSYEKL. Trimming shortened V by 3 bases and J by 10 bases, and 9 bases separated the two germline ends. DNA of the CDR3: TGCGCCAGCAGCCAGGACTCAAGAGCTTTCTTT. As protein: CASSQDSRAFF.

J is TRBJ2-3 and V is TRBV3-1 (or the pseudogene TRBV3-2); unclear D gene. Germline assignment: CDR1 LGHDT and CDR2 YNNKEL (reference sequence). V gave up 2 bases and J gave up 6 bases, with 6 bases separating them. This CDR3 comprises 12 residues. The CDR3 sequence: CASSQSVDTQYF. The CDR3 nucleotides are TGTGCCAGCAGCCAATCAGTGGATACGCAGTATTTT.

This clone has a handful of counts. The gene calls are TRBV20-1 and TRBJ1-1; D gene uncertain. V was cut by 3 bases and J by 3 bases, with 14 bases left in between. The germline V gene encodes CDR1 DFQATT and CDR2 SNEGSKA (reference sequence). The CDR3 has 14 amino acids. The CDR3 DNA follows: TGCAGTGCTAGTGTAGCAGACCGGCACACTGAAGCTTTCTTT. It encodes CSASVADRHTEAFF.

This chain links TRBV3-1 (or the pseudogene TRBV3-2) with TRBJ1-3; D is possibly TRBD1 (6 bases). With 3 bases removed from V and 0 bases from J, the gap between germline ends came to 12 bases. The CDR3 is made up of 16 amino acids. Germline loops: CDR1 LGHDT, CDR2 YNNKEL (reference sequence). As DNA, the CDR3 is TGTGCCAGCAGCCACTTGGGGGCCAACTCTGGAAACACCATATATTTT. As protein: CASSHLGANSGNTIYF.

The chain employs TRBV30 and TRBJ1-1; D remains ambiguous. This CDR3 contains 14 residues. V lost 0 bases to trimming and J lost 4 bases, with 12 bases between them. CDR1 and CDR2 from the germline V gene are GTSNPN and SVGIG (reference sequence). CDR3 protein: CAWSVHSGSTEAFF. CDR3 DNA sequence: TGTGCCTGGAGTGTACACTCAGGTAGCACTGAAGCTTTCTTT.

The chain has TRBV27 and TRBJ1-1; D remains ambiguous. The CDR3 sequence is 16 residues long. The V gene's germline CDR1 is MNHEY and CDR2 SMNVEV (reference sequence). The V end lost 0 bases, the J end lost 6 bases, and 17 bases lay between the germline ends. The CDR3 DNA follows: TGTGCCAGCAGTTTATCCAGTCGGGGTACGAGGGCTGAAGCTTTCTTT. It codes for CASSLSSRGTRAEAFF.

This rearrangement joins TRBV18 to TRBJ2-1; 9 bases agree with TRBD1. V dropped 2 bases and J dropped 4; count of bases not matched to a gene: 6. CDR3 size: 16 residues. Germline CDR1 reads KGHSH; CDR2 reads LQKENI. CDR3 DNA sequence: TGTGCCAGCTCACCAATTGGACAGGGGAGGTACAATGAGCAGTTCTTC. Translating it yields CASSPIGQGRYNEQFF.

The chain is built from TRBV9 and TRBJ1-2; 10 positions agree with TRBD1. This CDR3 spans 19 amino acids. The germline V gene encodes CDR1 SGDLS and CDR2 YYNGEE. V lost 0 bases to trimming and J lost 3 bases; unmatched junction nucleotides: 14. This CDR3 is CASSVGGGQGPFSYYGYTF. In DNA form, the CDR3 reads TGTGCCAGCAGCGTAGGAGGGGGACAGGGGCCCTTTTCCTACTATGGCTACACCTTC.